What follows describes a single T cell receptor beta chain. Germline-derived CDR1 and CDR2 are MGHDK and SYGVNS. The CDR3 has 15 amino acids. Trimming took 3 bases from V and 4 from J; bases not matched to a gene: 5. Thymic resections from corrective heart surgery supplied the tissue. The data are from a study of human thymus T cells. This table comes from immunoSEQ multiplex PCR, and its TCRdb copy is limited to in-frame clones, with some not included. This sample has roughly 86,000 clones, with 90% to 98% found just once. The sequenced sample was thymus tissue. This receptor was obtained from a boy younger than two with a congenital heart defect but otherwise immunologically healthy. This sequence joins TRBV25-1 and TRBJ2-3; 9 positions match TRBD1. CDR3 sequence reads: CASSERDRAADTQYF. DNA of the CDR3: TGTGCCAGCAGTGAGCGGGACAGGGCCGCAGATACGCAGTATTTT.